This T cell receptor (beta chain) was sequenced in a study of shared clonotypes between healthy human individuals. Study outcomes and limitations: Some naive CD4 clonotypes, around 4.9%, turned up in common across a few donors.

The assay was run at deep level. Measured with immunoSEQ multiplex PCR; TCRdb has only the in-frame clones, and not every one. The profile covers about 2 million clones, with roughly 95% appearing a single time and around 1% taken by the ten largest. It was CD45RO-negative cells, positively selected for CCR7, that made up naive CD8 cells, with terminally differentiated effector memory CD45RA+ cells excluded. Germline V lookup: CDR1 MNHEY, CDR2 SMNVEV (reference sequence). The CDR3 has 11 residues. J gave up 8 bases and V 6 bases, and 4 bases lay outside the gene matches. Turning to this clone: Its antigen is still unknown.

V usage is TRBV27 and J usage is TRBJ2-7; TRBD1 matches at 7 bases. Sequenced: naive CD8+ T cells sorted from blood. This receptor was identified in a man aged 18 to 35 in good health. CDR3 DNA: TGTGCCAGCAGGACAGGGTTCCAGCAGTACTTC. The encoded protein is CASRTGFQQYF.